The 13 T cell receptor beta chains in this list originate from one sample, sequenced in a study of T cells in Graves' hyperthyroidism and ophthalmopathy. Amplified regions were TCR beta CDR3 sequences from RNA transcripts. First-round RT-PCR of the TCR CDR3 relied on the HTBI primer set. TCRdb called the multiplex PCR reads again in MiXCR, with one record for every CDR3 protein. The sample shows about 640,000 distinct CDR3 sequences, 45% of them seen only once. Sequencing was done on a sample of peripheral blood or thyroid tissue (not recorded which). The source of these receptors is an adult man with Graves' disease, either hyperthyroidism or ophthalmopathy (not recorded which).

The chain uses TRBV11-3 and TRBJ1-2; no clear D gene. CDR3 length equals 13 residues. Trimming took off 1 base at V and 6 bases at J, with 9 bases between the two ends. The germline gives CDR1 SGHNT, CDR2 YENEEA. The CDR3 region is CASSLGAVDGYTF. DNA for the CDR3: TGTGCCAGCAGCTTAGGGGCTGTTGATGGCTACACCTTC. Based on the CDR3 plus reference TRBV11-3 and TRBJ1-2, the full variable domain is EAGVVQSPRYKIIEKKQPVAFWCNPISGHNTLYWYLQNLGQGPELLIRYENEEAVDDSQLPKDRFSAERLKGVDSTLKIQPAELGDSAVYLCASSLGAVDGYTFGSGTRLTVV.

At least ten counts were recorded for this clonotype. The rearrangement links TRBV7-9 to TRBJ2-7; D remains unclear. The V and J ends lost 4 bases and 7 bases respectively, with 8 bases between them. Per the germline V gene, CDR1 is SEHNR and CDR2 is FQNEAQ (reference sequence). CDR3 length equals 11 residues. The CDR3 nucleotides read TGTGCCAGCAGCTGGCCCTGGGAGCAGTACTTC. It specifies CASSWPWEQYF.

V is TRBV29-1 and J is TRBJ1-1; D remains ambiguous. CDR3 size: 13 residues. Germline CDR1 is SQVTM and CDR2 is ANQGSEA. V was pared by 6 bases and J by 3 bases, with 14 bases between. CDR3 DNA sequence: TGCAGCGTCCTCGACCCAGAGTACACTGAAGCTTTCTTT. Protein sequence: CSVLDPEYTEAFF.

This chain uses TRBV7-6 with TRBJ2-5; D is perhaps TRBD2 (6 bases). V dropped 3 bases and J dropped 4 bases, with 15 bases sitting between them. This CDR3 contains 15 residues. Germline CDR1 reads SGHVS; CDR2 reads FNYEAQ. Written as DNA, the CDR3 is TGTGCCAGCAGCTTGGAGGGAGCAGAACGAGAGACCCAGTACTTC. Its protein product is CASSLEGAERETQYF.

The chain employs TRBV7-2 and TRBJ1-2, with 7 bases fitting TRBD1. The germline V gene encodes CDR1 SGHTA and CDR2 FQGNSA. With V trimmed by 10 bases and J by 1 base, 9 bases remained unmatched. The CDR3 has 14 residues. The CDR3 coding sequence is TGTGCCATCAGAGACGGGACAGATAACTATGGCTACACCTTC. This gives the protein CAIRDGTDNYGYTF.

This clonotype was seen ten or more times. This chain uses TRBV7-6 with TRBJ2-7, with 11 bases lining up with TRBD2. CDR3 length: 15 amino acids. CDR1 SGHVS and CDR2 FNYEAQ come from the germline V gene. Trimming at V came to 4 bases and at J to 2 bases, leaving 4 bases not matched to a gene. CDR3 sequence: CASSSLAGGTYEQYF. The CDR3 region has the DNA TGTGCCAGCAGCTCGTTAGCGGGAGGGACCTACGAGCAGTACTTC.

This clonotype appeared many times. V is TRBV20-1 and J is TRBJ1-2, with 8 bases lining up with TRBD1. The CDR3 has 13 residues. Germline V CDR1 and CDR2: DFQATT, SNEGSKA (reference sequence). J gave up 7 bases and V 5 bases, and 9 bases lay outside the gene matches. The CDR3 protein is CSAYGQGQRGYTF. The DNA of the CDR3 is TGCAGTGCTTATGGACAGGGACAACGTGGCTACACCTTC.

This clonotype turned up a few times. The rearrangement joins TRBV20-1 to TRBJ2-5, with TRBD2 identical over 9 bases. There are 14 residues in the CDR3. V lost 5 bases, J lost 4 bases, and 8 bases stayed unmatched. Germline CDR1 DFQATT, CDR2 SNEGSKA (reference sequence). The CDR3 nucleotides are TGCAGTGCTGCCAGGGCGGGGGGGTTAGAGACCCAGTACTTC. The encoded protein is CSAARAGGLETQYF.

This chain connects TRBV4-2 to TRBJ1-6; 7 positions match TRBD1. The CDR3 sequence is 16 residues long. The germline V gene encodes CDR1 LGHNA and CDR2 YNFKEQ. V lost 1 base, J lost 9 bases, and 9 bases stayed unmatched. The CDR3 nucleotides read TGTGCCAGCAGCCAAGCCCTAGGGGGCGCGGGTTCACCCCTCCACTTT. Residues: CASSQALGGAGSPLHF.

This clonotype showed up many times. The chain couples TRBV7-9 to TRBJ1-6, with no clear D. The CDR3 extends over 14 amino acids. The germline V gene encodes CDR1 SEHNR and CDR2 FQNEAQ (reference sequence). The germline V and J ends were trimmed by 5 bases and 10 bases, with 15 bases remaining between them. The CDR3 DNA reads as TGTGCCAGCAGCCAAGATTTGGAGGGATCACCCCTCCACTTT. Its translation: CASSQDLEGSPLHF.

Regarding this clonotype: A read error may explain this, as a much larger clone is one base away. The genes are TRBV5-1 and TRBJ2-7; D is perhaps TRBD1 (5 bases). The germline V gene has CDR1 SGHRS and CDR2 YFSETQ. The V end lost 4 bases, the J end lost 5 bases, and 13 bases lay between the germline ends. The CDR3 has 13 residues. The CDR3: CASSPRAGNEQYF. CDR3 DNA sequence: TGCGCCAGCAGCCCAAGGGCAGGGAACGAGCAGTACTTC.

This clonotype was seen ten or more times. The rearrangement links TRBV20-1 to TRBJ1-3, with no clear D. Germline V gene lookup returns CDR1 DFQATT and CDR2 SNEGSKA (reference sequence). This CDR3 is 14 amino acids long. Trimming removed 5 bases from V and 0 bases from J, with 11 bases in between. CDR3 loop: CSALDGNSGNTIYF. The DNA of the CDR3 is TGCAGTGCTCTGGACGGGAACTCTGGAAACACCATATATTTT.

On this clonotype itself: Because it lacks the conserved phenylalanine or tryptophan at the end, this CDR3 is likely a read error. The rearrangement uses TRBV20-1 and TRBJ2-7; TRBD2 aligns across 9 bases. J gave up 5 bases and V 6 bases, and 8 bases lay outside the gene matches. Germline CDR1 and CDR2: DFQATT and SNEGSKA (reference sequence). This CDR3 is 13 amino acids long. The CDR3 DNA reads as TGCAGTGCGGCGCTAGCGGGATGGCACGAGCAGTACCTC. It specifies CSAALAGWHEQYL.